These T cell receptor beta chains were read from a single sample in a study of shared clonotypes between healthy human individuals. Profiled with immunoSEQ multiplex PCR; TCRdb holds only in-frame clones, not every one. The sample includes just over 2,000,000 clones, about 95% of them seen just once. The sequencing sample was made of naive CD4+ T cells sorted from blood. The receptors derive from a young man in good health. Each CDR3 is given with its conserved first and last residue. The order of the fields is J gene, D gene, V gene, clone size, CDR3 protein, CDR3 DNA. A D gene is named only where the DNA matches it firmly. Rows give clone size only sometimes, using once, few, many, or a class for an expanded clone.

J: TRBJ1-1
D: TRBD1
V: TRBV27
size: few
CDR3: CASSSGRGTEAFF
DNA: TGTGCCAGCAGTTCGGGCAGGGGGACTGAAGCTTTCTTT

J: TRBJ1-2
D: TRBD1
V: TRBV18
size: NA
CDR3: CASSPGQENGYTF
DNA: TGTGCCAGCTCACCGGGACAGGAGAACGGCTACACCTTC

J: TRBJ2-1
D: TRBD1
V: TRBV2
size: once
CDR3: CASSSTGTPTHEQFF
DNA: TGTGCCAGCAGCTCGACAGGGACCCCCACCCATGAGCAGTTCTTC

J: TRBJ2-7
D: NA
V: TRBV4-1
size: NA
CDR3: CASSQQGDEQYF
DNA: TGCGCCAGCAGCCAACAGGGTGACGAGCAGTACTTC

J: TRBJ1-6
D: NA
V: TRBV6-1
size: once
CDR3: CASSERAGYYNSPLHF
DNA: TGTGCCAGCAGTGAAAGGGCTGGTTACTATAATTCACCCCTCCACTTT

J: TRBJ2-3
D: NA
V: TRBV30
size: NA
CDR3: CAWNGKVAESTDTQYF
DNA: TGTGCCTGGAATGGGAAGGTAGCGGAGAGCACAGATACGCAGTATTTT

J: TRBJ1-2
D: TRBD1
V: TRBV28
size: NA
CDR3: CATPGQGNYGYTF
DNA: TGTGCCACCCCGGGACAGGGCAACTATGGCTACACCTTC

J: TRBJ2-7
D: TRBD2
V: TRBV7-9
size: NA
CDR3: CASSTLLAGDYEQYF
DNA: TGTGCCAGCAGCACCCTACTAGCGGGAGACTACGAGCAGTACTTC

J: TRBJ2-1
D: NA
V: TRBV11-2
size: NA
CDR3: CASSLDRQWGVEQFF
DNA: TGTGCCAGCAGCTTAGATCGACAATGGGGAGTTGAGCAGTTCTTC

J: TRBJ2-2
D: NA
V: TRBV28
size: NA
CDR3: CASRNGNTGELFF
DNA: TGTGCCAGCAGAAACGGAAACACCGGGGAGCTGTTTTTT

J: TRBJ1-6
D: TRBD1
V: TRBV7-9
size: NA
CDR3: CASSLARGQVSPLHF
DNA: TGTGCCAGCAGCTTAGCGCGGGGACAGGTTTCACCCCTCCACTTT

J: TRBJ1-4
D: TRBD1
V: TRBV27
size: NA
CDR3: CASSLWTGGKLFF
DNA: TGTGCCAGCAGTCTTTGGACAGGGGGAAAACTGTTTTTT

J: TRBJ2-7
D: TRBD1
V: TRBV29-1
size: once
CDR3: CSVWTGQVYEQYF
DNA: TGCAGCGTCTGGACAGGGCAAGTCTACGAGCAGTACTTC

J: TRBJ2-2
D: NA
V: TRBV30
size: NA
CDR3: CAWSVLSVGELFF
DNA: TGTGCCTGGAGTGTACTCTCGGTCGGGGAGCTGTTTTTT